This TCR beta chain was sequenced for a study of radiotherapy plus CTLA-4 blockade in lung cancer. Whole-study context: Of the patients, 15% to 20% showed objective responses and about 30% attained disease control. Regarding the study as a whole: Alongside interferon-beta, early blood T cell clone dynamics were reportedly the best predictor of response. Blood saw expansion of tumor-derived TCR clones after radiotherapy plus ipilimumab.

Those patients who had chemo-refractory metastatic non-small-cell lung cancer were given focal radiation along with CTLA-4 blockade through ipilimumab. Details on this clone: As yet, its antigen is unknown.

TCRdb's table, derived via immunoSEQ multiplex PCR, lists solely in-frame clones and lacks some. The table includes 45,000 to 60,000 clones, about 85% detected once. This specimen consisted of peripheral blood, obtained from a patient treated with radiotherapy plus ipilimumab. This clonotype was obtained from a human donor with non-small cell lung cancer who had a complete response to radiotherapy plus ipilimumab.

The CDR3 DNA reads as TGTGCCAGCAGCCGTAATACGGCCCAGTACTTC. The encoded protein is CASSRNTAQYF. V usage is TRBV7-9 and J usage is TRBJ2-5; D is unresolved. CDR3 length: 11 amino acids. V was pared by 5 bases and J by 9 bases, with 10 bases between. Germline-derived CDR1 and CDR2 are SEHNR and FQNEAQ (reference sequence).